This TCR beta chain was profiled in a study of identical twins. Findings and limits, study-wide: Out-of-frame alpha sequences shared between twins exhibited an excess of low generation probability. The study drew conclusions from cross-sectional statistical analysis, not from following the same donors.

MiXCR, applied by TCRdb to the 5' RACE reads, yields one record per CDR3 protein. The sample includes about 890,000 distinct CDR3 sequences, roughly an eighth of them seen just once. The CDR3 runs to 16 residues. The trim removed 1 base at V and 9 bases at J, leaving 6 bases unmatched. The V gene's germline CDR1 is MNHEY and CDR2 SVGAGI. On this clonotype itself: The antigen is undetermined.

The same data also went into a second study, on yellow fever vaccine responses in identical twins. Per that paper: Reportedly, the response of twins' T cells to the vaccine seemed partly convergent, partly personalized.

This clonotype was obtained from a woman younger than 35 in good health. Sample: PBMCs. The chain couples TRBV6-5 to TRBJ2-1; 13 bases fit TRBD2. CDR3 protein: CASSYFGLAGASEQFF. The CDR3 region has the DNA TGTGCCAGCAGTTACTTTGGACTAGCGGGAGCCAGTGAGCAGTTCTTC.